What follows are 26 T cell receptor beta chains derived from one specimen sequenced in a study of radiotherapy plus CTLA-4 blockade in lung cancer. The method was immunoSEQ multiplex PCR; TCRdb's version includes in-frame clones alone and lacks a portion of them. The data show 30,000 to 35,000 clones, approximately 80% seen once. The sample consisted of peripheral blood, taken from a patient treated with radiotherapy plus ipilimumab. Receptor source: a human donor with non-small cell lung cancer who had stable disease on radiotherapy plus ipilimumab.

The chain couples TRBV6-6 to TRBJ2-4; possible D gene TRBD1, 5 bases. The germline gives CDR1 MNHNY, CDR2 SVGAGI (reference sequence). V lost 6 bases and J lost 1, with 16 bases in between. The CDR3 extends over 16 amino acids. The CDR3 DNA sequence: TGTGCCAGCAGCCAAGACCAGGGCTTGGCCAAAAACATTCAGTACTTC. Amino acid sequence: CASSQDQGLAKNIQYF.

J is TRBJ1-1 and V is TRBV28; tentatively, D is TRBD1 (5 bases). The CDR3 is 14 residues long. Per germline, CDR1 MDHEN and CDR2 SYDVKM. V lost 6 bases and J lost 5, with 16 bases in between. The CDR3 DNA sequence: TGTGCCAGCAGATTACCTCAGGGTTGGACTGAAGCTTTCTTT. It translates to CASRLPQGWTEAFF. The full variable domain, its missing parts supplied by reference TRBV28 and TRBJ1-1, is DVKVTQSSRYLVKRTGEKVFLECVQDMDHENMFWYRQDPGLGLRLIYFSYDVKMKEKGDIPEGYSVSREKKERFSLILESASTNQTSMYLCASRLPQGWTEAFFGQGTRLTVV.

The V gene is TRBV4-1, the J gene TRBJ1-2; unclear D gene. The CDR3 is made up of 14 amino acids. V lost 4 bases and J lost 7, with 16 bases in between. Germline V gives CDR1 MGHRA, CDR2 YSYEKL. The CDR3 DNA follows: TGCGCCAGCAGCCCCCCCGGTGTAAGGGTTGGCTACACCTTC. Translating gives CASSPPGVRVGYTF.

The CDR3 bases are TGTGCCAGCAGCCGTCAGGGAAATTCACCCCTCCACTTT. It yields the protein CASSRQGNSPLHF. The chain couples TRBV7-9 to TRBJ1-6; D may be TRBD1 (5 bases). The V and J ends lost 5 bases and 7 bases respectively, with 9 bases between them. CDR3 length: 13 amino acids. The germline gives CDR1 SEHNR, CDR2 FQNEAQ (reference sequence). The entire variable domain, with the rest obtained from reference TRBV7-9 and TRBJ1-6, is as follows: DTGVSQNPRHKITKRGQNVTFRCDPISEHNRLYWYRQTLGQGPEFLTYFQNEAQLEKSRLLSDRFSAERPKGSFSTLEIQRTEQGDSAMYLCASSRQGNSPLHFGNGTRLTVT.

The chain joins TRBV18 to TRBJ2-7, with unresolved D. The CDR3 sequence is 13 residues long. Germline values: CDR1 KGHSH, CDR2 LQKENI. V shed 6 bases and J shed 3 bases, with 12 bases lying between them. In DNA form, the CDR3 reads TGTGCCAGCTCCCTGGCGGCCGGCTACGAGCAGTACGTC. Protein product: CASSLAAGYEQYV.

This clone was seen a few times. J is TRBJ1-2 and V is TRBV5-4, with D possibly TRBD1 on 5 matching bases. V lost 0 bases to trimming and J lost 4 bases, with 7 bases between them. Germline CDR1 reads SGHNT; CDR2 reads YYREEE (reference sequence). The CDR3 covers 13 residues. For the CDR3, the DNA is TGTGCCAGCAGCTTGGAGCAGGGCTATGGCTACACCTTC. This translates into CASSLEQGYGYTF.

The chain has TRBV7-9 and TRBJ2-1; a possible D gene is TRBD1 (5 bases). Trimming pared 5 bases from V and 4 bases from J, leaving 12 bases between. The CDR3 has 14 amino acids. The germline gives CDR1 SEHNR, CDR2 FQNEAQ (reference sequence). The CDR3 sequence is CASSSLREYNEQFF. DNA of the CDR3: TGTGCCAGCAGCAGTCTCAGGGAATACAATGAGCAGTTCTTC.

This clone was seen just once. Distinct nucleotide sequences in the sample also encode this CDR3. V and J are TRBV9 and TRBJ2-3; maybe TRBD2 (7 bases). V was shortened by 1 base and J by 3 bases, with 15 bases between the two germline ends. The CDR3 is made up of 16 amino acids. CDR1 and CDR2 (germline): SGDLS, YYNGEE. CDR3 DNA sequence: TGTGCCAGCAGCGTATGGGAGGGGGGAACAACAGATACGCAGTATTTT. Its translation is CASSVWEGGTTDTQYF.

The genes are TRBV7-7 and TRBJ2-5; 10 bases line up with TRBD2. The CDR3 spans 14 residues. The V gene's germline CDR1 is SSHAT and CDR2 FNYEAQ (reference sequence). The V gene end was trimmed by 4 bases and the J gene end by 5 bases; junction bases not matched to a gene: 4. CDR3 DNA sequence: TGTGCCAGCAGCTCATCGGGACTAGCGGAGACCCAGTACTTC. It is translated as CASSSSGLAETQYF.

The chain joins TRBV7-2 to TRBJ2-2; TRBD2 matches at 8 bases. Trimming took 1 base from V and 7 from J; bases not matched to a gene: 11. Germline V gives CDR1 SGHTA, CDR2 FQGNSA. The CDR3 runs 17 residues. CDR3 in amino acids: CASSLGDWASGHGELFF. DNA of the CDR3: TGTGCCAGCAGCTTAGGGGACTGGGCTAGCGGGCACGGGGAGCTGTTTTTT. The full variable domain, its missing parts supplied by reference TRBV7-2 and TRBJ2-2, is GAGVSQSPSNKVTEKGKDVELRCDPISGHTALYWYRQSLGQGLEFLIYFQGNSAPDKSGLPSDRFSAERTGGSVSTLTIQRTQQEDSAVYLCASSLGDWASGHGELFFGEGSRLTVL.

The V and J genes are TRBV18 and TRBJ1-2; D gene uncertain. Germline V gives CDR1 KGHSH, CDR2 LQKENI. Trimming stripped 0 bases from V and 0 bases from J, with 11 bases between. There are 16 residues in the CDR3. The chain's CDR3 is CASSPPNRIANYGYTF. CDR3 nucleotides: TGTGCCAGCTCACCACCCAACCGGATCGCTAACTATGGCTACACCTTC. The variable domain in full, with the rest retrieved from reference TRBV18 and TRBJ1-2, is NAGVMQNPRHLVRRRGQEARLRCSPMKGHSHVYWYRQLPEEGLKFMVYLQKENIIDESGMPKERFSAEFPKEGPSILRIQQVVRGDSAAYFCASSPPNRIANYGYTFGSGTRLTVV.

The rearrangement links TRBV19 to TRBJ1-2; tentatively, D is TRBD1 (6 bases). This CDR3 comprises 14 residues. V lost 0 bases and J lost 4, with 9 bases in between. Germline-derived CDR1 and CDR2 are LNHDA and SQIVND (reference sequence). The CDR3, as DNA: TGTGCCAGTAGTATAGACAGGGGTGTCTATGGCTACACCTTC. This codes for CASSIDRGVYGYTF.

The V call is TRBV6-1, the J call TRBJ2-5; tentative D call: TRBD1 (5 bases). The J call may be incorrect, as the DNA end agrees better with TRBJ2-7. Per germline, CDR1 MNHNS and CDR2 SASEGT. CDR3 length: 13 residues. The CDR3 DNA is TGTGCCTCCCGGCGAGAGCAGGGCTACGAGCAGTACTTC. Translated, it gives CASRREQGYEQYF.

This chain links TRBV5-6 with TRBJ1-6; no definite D call. Per germline, CDR1 SGHDT and CDR2 YYEEEE. Trimming pared 4 bases from V and 8 bases from J, leaving 10 bases between. The CDR3 contains 13 residues. The CDR3 coding sequence is TGTGCCAGCAGCCAGGCCGGGGATTCACCCCTCCACTTT. Amino acid sequence: CASSQAGDSPLHF.

The chain recombines TRBV7-8 with TRBJ1-5; 7 bases match TRBD1. The CDR3 loop spans 15 amino acids. Germline CDR1 SGHVS, CDR2 FQNEAQ. V was pared by 0 bases and J by 7 bases, with 6 bases of the junction left unmatched. DNA for the CDR3: TGTGCCAGCAGCTTAGCAGGGGGCGGGGGGCAGCCCCAGCATTTT. It yields the protein CASSLAGGGGQPQHF.

The rearrangement links TRBV6-1 to TRBJ2-5, with a weak D call TRBD1 (5 bases). Per germline, CDR1 MNHNS and CDR2 SASEGT. Trimming left V 6 bases short and J 1 base short, with 12 bases between. The CDR3 is 14 amino acids. The CDR3 DNA reads as TGTGCCAGCAGACCTAGACAGAGCCAAGAGACCCAGTACTTC. Translated, it gives CASRPRQSQETQYF.

Points on this clone: The junction does not match germline at one end; this may be a read error. The rearrangement links TRBV6-1 to TRBJ1-2, with 9 nucleotides matching TRBD1. CDR3 length: 12 residues. CDR1 is MNHNS, CDR2 SASEGT, per germline. CDR3 bases: TGTGCCAGCAGATCACAGGGGGCAGTAACCCTCTTC. It translates to CASRSQGAVTLF.

The chain joins TRBV10-3 to TRBJ2-2; 7 positions agree with TRBD1. The CDR3 consists of 14 residues. Germline V gene sequence: CDR1 ENHRY, CDR2 SYGVKD. V was pared by 7 bases and J by 5 bases, with 7 bases of the junction left unmatched. The CDR3 protein is CAITPGQRTGELFF. CDR3 sequence (DNA): TGTGCCATCACCCCGGGACAGAGAACCGGGGAGCTGTTTTTT.

The chain combines TRBV5-4 with TRBJ2-5, with D tentatively TRBD1 (5 bases). The V end was cut by 4 bases, the J end by 5 bases, with 21 bases between. Germline V gene data show CDR1 as SGHNT and CDR2 as YYREEE (reference sequence). This CDR3 has 16 residues. CDR3 region: CASSIRQPTGWETQYF. The CDR3 DNA reads TGTGCCAGCAGCATCCGACAGCCGACGGGCTGGGAGACCCAGTACTTC. Filled out from reference TRBV5-4 and TRBJ2-5, the complete variable domain reads ETGVTQSPTHLIKTRGQQVTLRCSSQSGHNTVSWYQQALGQGPQFIFQYYREEENGRGNFPPRFSGLQFPNYSSELNVNALELDDSALYLCASSIRQPTGWETQYFGPGTRLLVL.

This clone has a handful of counts. The chain combines TRBV5-1 with TRBJ1-1; D gene unclear. Germline V gene lookup returns CDR1 SGHRS and CDR2 YFSETQ. CDR3 length: 15 residues. V gave up 0 bases and J gave up 0 bases, with 9 bases separating them. CDR3 loop: CASSLGGTMNTEAFF. The CDR3, as DNA: TGCGCCAGCAGCTTGGGGGGTACCATGAACACTGAAGCTTTCTTT. Full variable domain (remainder filled in from reference TRBV5-1 and TRBJ1-1): KAGVTQTPRYLIKTRGQQVTLSCSPISGHRSVSWYQQTPGQGLQFLFEYFSETQRNKGNFPGRFSGRQFSNSRSEMNVSTLELGDSALYLCASSLGGTMNTEAFFGQGTRLTVV.

The DNA of the CDR3 is TGTGCCAGCAGCGTAGGTCCCTCGGGTGCAACTAATGAAAAACTGTTTTTT. This gives the protein CASSVGPSGATNEKLFF. V and J are TRBV9 and TRBJ1-4; no reliable D call. Germline CDR1 SGDLS, CDR2 YYNGEE. This CDR3 has 17 residues. V lost 0 bases, J lost 0 bases, and 12 bases lay in between.

The chain carries TRBV2 and TRBJ1-6, with D tentatively TRBD1 (5 bases). The V end was cut by 3 bases, the J end by 7 bases, with 7 bases between. The CDR3 is 13 amino acids. Germline assignment: CDR1 SNHLY and CDR2 FYNNEI. The CDR3 DNA is TGTGCCAGCAGTGAGACAGTAAATTCACCCCTCCACTTT. It translates to CASSETVNSPLHF. The full variable domain, with the rest looked up from reference TRBV2 and TRBJ1-6, is EPEVTQTPSHQVTQMGQEVILRCVPISNHLYFYWYRQILGQKVEFLVSFYNNEISEKSEIFDDQFSVERPDGSNFTLKIRSTKLEDSAMYFCASSETVNSPLHFGNGTRLTVT.

This clone was counted once. The chain carries TRBV29-1 and TRBJ2-7; a possible D gene is TRBD1 (5 bases). The CDR3 spans 12 residues. Trimming stripped 0 bases from V and 4 bases from J, with 7 bases between. CDR1 is SQVTM, CDR2 ANQGSEA, per germline. CDR3 residues: CSVEDDSYEQYV. CDR3 nucleotide sequence: TGCAGCGTTGAAGATGACAGTTACGAGCAGTACGTC.

V usage is TRBV5-4 and J usage is TRBJ1-1, with D possibly being TRBD1 (5 bases). Germline-derived CDR1 and CDR2 are SGHNT and YYREEE (reference sequence). This CDR3 contains 17 residues. V shed 4 bases and J shed 0 bases, with 19 bases lying between them. The CDR3 spells CASSGGGVPGLNTEAFF. The DNA for the CDR3 is TGTGCCAGCAGCGGTGGAGGGGTCCCCGGGTTGAACACTGAAGCTTTCTTT.

The count of this clone is one. The gene calls are TRBV6-1 and TRBJ1-2; 7 bases agree with TRBD1. The germline gives CDR1 MNHNS, CDR2 SASEGT. After removal of 11 bases from V and 7 bases from J, the junction contained 16 bases not matched to a gene. The CDR3 has 14 amino acids. CDR3 sequence reads: CASGQKGALSGYTF. CDR3 sequence (DNA): TGTGCCTCCGGCCAAAAGGGGGCGCTCTCTGGCTACACCTTC.

This chain connects TRBV27 to TRBJ1-2; possibly TRBD1 for D (6 bases). The germline V gene encodes CDR1 MNHEY and CDR2 SMNVEV (reference sequence). With 6 bases removed from V and 4 bases from J, the gap between germline ends came to 12 bases. This CDR3 has 13 residues. For the CDR3, the DNA is TGTGCCAGCAGCCTGACAGGCCTCTATGGCTACACCTTC. Translating it yields CASSLTGLYGYTF.